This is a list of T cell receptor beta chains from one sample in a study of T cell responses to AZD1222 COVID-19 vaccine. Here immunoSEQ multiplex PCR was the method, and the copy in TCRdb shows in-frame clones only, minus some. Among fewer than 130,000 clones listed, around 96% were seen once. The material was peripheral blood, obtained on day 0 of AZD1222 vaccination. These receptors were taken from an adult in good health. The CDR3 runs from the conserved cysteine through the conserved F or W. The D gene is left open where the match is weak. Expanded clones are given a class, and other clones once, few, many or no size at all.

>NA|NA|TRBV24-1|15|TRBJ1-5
CATSDLQTGNQPQHF
TGTGCCACCAGTGATTTGCAAACAGGCAATCAGCCCCAGCATTTT
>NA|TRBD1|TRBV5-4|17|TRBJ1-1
CASSLPLQGRSNTEAFF
TGTGCCAGCAGCTTGCCCTTACAGGGGCGTTCCAACACTGAAGCTTTCTTT
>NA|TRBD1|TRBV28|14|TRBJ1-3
CASSLRQGRNTIYF
TGTGCCAGCAGTTTACGACAGGGTAGAAACACCATATATTTT
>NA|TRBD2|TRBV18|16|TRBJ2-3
CASSTTSGSNTDTQYF
TGTGCCAGCTCAACGACTAGCGGGAGTAACACAGATACGCAGTATTTT
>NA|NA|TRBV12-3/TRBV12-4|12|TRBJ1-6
CASSFGTSPLHF
TGTGCCAGCAGTTTTGGAACCTCACCCCTCCACTTT
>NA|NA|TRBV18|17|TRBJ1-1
CASSRVGRGGMNTEAFF
TGTGCCAGCTCACGGGTGGGAAGAGGCGGTATGAACACTGAAGCTTTCTTT
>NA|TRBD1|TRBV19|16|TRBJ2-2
CASSGTGTGGVGELFF
TGTGCCAGTAGCGGTACCGGGACAGGGGGGGTCGGGGAGCTGTTTTTT
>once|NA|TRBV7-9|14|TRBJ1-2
CASSLLYRFHGYTF
TGTGCCAGCAGCTTATTATACAGGTTTCATGGCTACACCTTC
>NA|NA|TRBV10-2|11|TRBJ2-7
CASSDRYEQYF
TGCGCCAGCAGTGACAGATACGAGCAGTACTTC
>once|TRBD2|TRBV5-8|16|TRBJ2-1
CASSRNLAGGGNEQFF
TGTGCCAGCAGCCGAAACCTAGCGGGGGGCGGCAATGAGCAGTTCTTC
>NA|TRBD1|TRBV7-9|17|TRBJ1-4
CASSRNIRQGPNEKLFF
TGTGCCAGCAGCCGTAACATTAGACAGGGTCCTAATGAAAAACTGTTTTTT
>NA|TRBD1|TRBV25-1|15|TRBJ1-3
CASSAPGTGGNTIYF
TGTGCCAGCAGTGCGCCCGGGACAGGGGGAAACACCATATATTTT
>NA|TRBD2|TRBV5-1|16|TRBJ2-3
CASSLMVAGITDTQYF
TGCGCCAGCAGCTTGATGGTAGCGGGGATCACAGATACGCAGTATTTT
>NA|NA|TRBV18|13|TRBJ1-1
CASSPTGNTEAFF
TGTGCCAGCTCACCTACAGGGAACACTGAAGCTTTCTTT
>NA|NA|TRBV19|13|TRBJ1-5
CASMGQWDQPQHF
TGTGCCAGTATGGGGCAGTGGGATCAGCCCCAGCATTTT
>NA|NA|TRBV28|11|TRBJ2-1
CASSTSLGQFF
TGTGCCAGCAGTACCTCGTTAGGGCAGTTCTTC
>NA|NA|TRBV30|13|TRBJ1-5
CAWSVGGNQPQHF
TGTGCCTGGAGTGTCGGGGGAAATCAGCCCCAGCATTTT
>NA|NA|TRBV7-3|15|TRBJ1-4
CASSLIGSANEKLFF
TGTGCCAGCAGCTTAATTGGCAGCGCGAATGAAAAACTGTTTTTT
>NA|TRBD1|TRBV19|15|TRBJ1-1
CASSIVGTGLRFTFF
TGTGCCAGTAGTATAGTCGGGACAGGGCTACGCTTCACTTTCTTT
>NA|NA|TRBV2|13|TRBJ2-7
CASSDGYPYEQYF
TGTGCCAGCAGTGATGGGTACCCCTACGAGCAGTACTTC
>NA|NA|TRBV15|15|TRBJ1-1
CATSSRTGLDTEAFF
TGTGCCACCAGCAGTCGGACGGGACTTGACACTGAAGCTTTCTTT
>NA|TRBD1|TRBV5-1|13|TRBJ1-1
CASSLGTATEAFF
TGCGCCAGCAGCTTAGGGACAGCCACTGAAGCTTTCTTT
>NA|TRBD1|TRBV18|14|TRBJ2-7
CASSPGDSLRAQYF
TGTGCCAGCTCACCCGGGGACAGCTTACGGGCGCAGTACTTC
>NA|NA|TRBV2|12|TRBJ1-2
CASSEQGYGYTF
TGTGCCAGCAGTGAACAGGGCTATGGCTACACCTTC
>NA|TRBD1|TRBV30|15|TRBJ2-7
CAWSAVGQEVHEQYF
TGTGCCTGGAGTGCCGTGGGACAGGAGGTACACGAGCAGTACTTC
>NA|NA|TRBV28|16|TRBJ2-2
CASTNPQGGRTGELFF
TGTGCCAGCACCAATCCCCAGGGGGGAAGGACCGGGGAGCTGTTTTTT
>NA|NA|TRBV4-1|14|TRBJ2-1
CASSQGGAYNEQFF
TGCGCCAGCAGCCAAGGCGGGGCCTACAATGAGCAGTTCTTC
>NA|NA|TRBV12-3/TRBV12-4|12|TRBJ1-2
CASSLPSAGYTF
TGTGCCAGCAGTTTACCGTCGGCGGGCTACACCTTC